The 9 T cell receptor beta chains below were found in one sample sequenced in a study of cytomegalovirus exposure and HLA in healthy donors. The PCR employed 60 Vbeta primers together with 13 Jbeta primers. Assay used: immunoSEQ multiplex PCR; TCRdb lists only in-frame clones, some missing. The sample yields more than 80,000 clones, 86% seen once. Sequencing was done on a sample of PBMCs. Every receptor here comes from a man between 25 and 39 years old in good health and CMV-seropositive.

DNA for the CDR3: TGTGCCAGCAGTTTGCTGGCGGAAAGCACAGATACGCAGTATTTT. Translated, it gives CASSLLAESTDTQYF. This chain connects TRBV28 to TRBJ2-3, with D unresolved. The CDR3 is 15 residues long. Germline assignment: CDR1 MDHEN and CDR2 SYDVKM. V lost 3 bases, J lost 0 bases, and 10 bases lay in between.

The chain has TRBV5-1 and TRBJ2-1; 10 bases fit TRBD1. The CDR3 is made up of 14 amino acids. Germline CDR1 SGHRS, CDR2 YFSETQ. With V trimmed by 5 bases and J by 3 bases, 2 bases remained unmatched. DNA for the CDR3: TGCGCCAGCAGGGGACAGGGGAACTACAATGAGCAGTTCTTC. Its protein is CASRGQGNYNEQFF.

The CDR3 loop is CASSRTGAYEQYF. CDR3 nucleotides: TGTGCCAGCAGTAGGACAGGCGCATACGAGCAGTACTTC. The V and J genes are TRBV2 and TRBJ2-7, with TRBD1 matching over 7 bases. Germline-derived CDR1 and CDR2 are SNHLY and FYNNEI. V dropped 5 bases and J dropped 4; count of bases not matched to a gene: 5. This CDR3 contains 13 residues.

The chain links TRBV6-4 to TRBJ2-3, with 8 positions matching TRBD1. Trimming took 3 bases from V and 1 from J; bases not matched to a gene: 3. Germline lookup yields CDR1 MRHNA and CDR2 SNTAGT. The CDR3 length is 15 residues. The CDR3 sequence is CASSEEGQGTDTQYF. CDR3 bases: TGTGCCAGCAGTGAGGAGGGACAGGGCACAGATACGCAGTATTTT.

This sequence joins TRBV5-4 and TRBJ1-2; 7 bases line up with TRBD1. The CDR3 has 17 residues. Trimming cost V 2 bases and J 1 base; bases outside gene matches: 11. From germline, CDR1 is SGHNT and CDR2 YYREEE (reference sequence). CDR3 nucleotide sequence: TGTGCCAGCAGCTTAGGTCGAAGGGACAGTCATAACTATGGCTACACCTTC. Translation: CASSLGRRDSHNYGYTF.

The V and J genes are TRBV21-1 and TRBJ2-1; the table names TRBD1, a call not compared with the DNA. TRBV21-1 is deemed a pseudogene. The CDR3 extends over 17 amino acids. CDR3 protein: CASRARVNRATYNEQFF. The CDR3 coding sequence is TGTGCCAGCAGGGCAAGGGTTAACAGGGCTACCTACAATGAGCAGTTCTTC.

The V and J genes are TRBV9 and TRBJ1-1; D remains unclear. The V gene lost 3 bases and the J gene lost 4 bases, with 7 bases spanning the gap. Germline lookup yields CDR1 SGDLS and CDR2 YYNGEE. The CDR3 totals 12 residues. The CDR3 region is CASSGGGTEAFF. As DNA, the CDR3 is TGTGCCAGCAGCGGAGGCGGCACTGAAGCTTTCTTT. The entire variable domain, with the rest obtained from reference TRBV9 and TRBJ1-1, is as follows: DSGVTQTPKHLITATGQRVTLRCSPRSGDLSVYWYQQSLDQGLQFLIQYYNGEERAKGNILERFSAQQFPDLHSELNLSSLELGDSALYFCASSGGGTEAFFGQGTRLTVV.

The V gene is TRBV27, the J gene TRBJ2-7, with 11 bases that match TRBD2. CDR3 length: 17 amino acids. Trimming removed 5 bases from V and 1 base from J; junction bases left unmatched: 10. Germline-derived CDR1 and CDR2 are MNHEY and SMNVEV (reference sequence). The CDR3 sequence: CASSRRTGLAASYEQYF. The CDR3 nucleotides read TGTGCCAGCAGTCGACGGACGGGACTAGCGGCATCCTACGAGCAGTACTTC.

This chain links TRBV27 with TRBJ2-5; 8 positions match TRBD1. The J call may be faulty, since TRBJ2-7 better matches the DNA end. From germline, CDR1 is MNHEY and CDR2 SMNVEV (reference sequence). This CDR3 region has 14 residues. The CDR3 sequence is CASSYRGTDYEQYF. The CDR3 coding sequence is TGTGCCAGCAGTTACAGGGGGACGGACTACGAGCAGTACTTC.